This T cell receptor (beta chain) was obtained from a study of cytomegalovirus exposure and HLA in healthy donors. Germline CDR1 and CDR2: MNHNY and SVGAGI (reference sequence). V lost 3 bases, J lost 5 bases, and 9 bases stayed unmatched. CDR3 length: 16 amino acids. The primer mix had 60 Vbeta and 13 Jbeta primers. Clones were sequenced by immunoSEQ multiplex PCR, and TCRdb holds only the in-frame ones, with some missing. The sample has over 150,000 clones, roughly 75% seen once. V and J are TRBV6-6 and TRBJ2-5; 10 bases line up with TRBD1. This receptor was obtained from a male donor in good health and CMV-seronegative. The sample consisted of PBMCs. As DNA, the CDR3 is TGTGCCAGCAGTTATTACCGGGACAGGGGTGGGGAGACCCAGTACTTC. The encoded protein is CASSYYRDRGGETQYF.